These T cell receptor beta chains were read from a single sample in a study of OX40 agonist ivuxolimab in advanced cancers. The assay was immunoSEQ multiplex PCR, and TCRdb's table has in-frame clones only and misses some. Altogether 9,500 to 12,000 clones are present, less than 90% being singletons, with the ten largest covering about 13%. The specimen comprised CD4+ or CD8+ T cells sorted from blood, sampled in a trial of the OX40 agonist ivuxolimab. Source of these receptors: an adult with an advanced solid tumor such as melanoma, head and neck, liver or kidney cancer. Each CDR3 is given with its conserved first and last residue. A D gene is named only where the DNA matches it firmly. Clone size is not always given. Where it is, it says once, few, many or a class for expanded clones.

D gene,J gene,clone size,V gene,CDR3 DNA,CDR3 protein
TRBD2,TRBJ2-7,few,TRBV19,TGTGCCAGTAGTGTATCAGCGGGGGGGCCCTACGAGCAGTACTTC,CASSVSAGGPYEQYF
.,TRBJ2-3,.,TRBV28,TGTGCCAGCAGTTCCATCCCCCTAGATCCAGGGGATACGCAGTATTTT,CASSSIPLDPGDTQYF
.,TRBJ2-7,.,TRBV4-1,TGCGCCAGCAGCCAAGACTTGTACGAGCAGTACTTC,CASSQDLYEQYF
.,TRBJ2-2,.,TRBV19,TGTGCCAGTAGTATGGATGACGGGGGGCTTGGCGGGGAGCTGTTTTTT,CASSMDDGGLGGELFF
.,TRBJ2-7,.,TRBV27,TGTGCCAGCAGTTTATCCGACGGACCTTACGAGCAGTACTTC,CASSLSDGPYEQYF
.,TRBJ1-2,.,TRBV27,TGTGCCAGCACCCCCTTTTGGGGGGGCTATGGCTACACCTTC,CASTPFWGGYGYTF
TRBD2,TRBJ2-3,.,TRBV11-2,TGTGCCAGCAATCCCGGGACTAGCGGGGGGGCCTCGGCAGATACGCAGTATTTT,CASNPGTSGGASADTQYF
TRBD1,TRBJ2-1,.,TRBV19,TGTGCCAGTTTTGACAGGGCAGACAATGAGCAGTTCTTC,CASFDRADNEQFF
.,TRBJ2-7,.,TRBV28,TGTGCCAGCAGTTTGGGGGGTGTCGGGTCCTACGAGCAGTACTTC,CASSLGGVGSYEQYF
.,TRBJ2-7,.,TRBV4-2,TGTGCCAGCAGCGAAGCTCTGACCTACGAGCAGTACTTC,CASSEALTYEQYF
.,TRBJ1-1,.,TRBV7-9,TGTGCCAGCAGCTTAAGAGGGGGGCTTAGGCACACTGAAGCTTTCTTT,CASSLRGGLRHTEAFF
TRBD1,TRBJ2-2,.,TRBV7-6,TGTGCCAGCAGCCCATTCCCGGGACAGGGGACATCTGCGAACACCGGGGAGCTGTTTTTT,CASSPFPGQGTSANTGELFF
TRBD1,TRBJ1-2,.,TRBV7-6,TGTGCCAGCAGCCCCGGACAGGGGGCAATTGGCTACACCTTC,CASSPGQGAIGYTF
.,TRBJ1-4,once,TRBV27,TGTGCCAGCAGTCGACTATTGAGTGGGGAAAAACTGTTTTTT,CASSRLLSGEKLFF
.,TRBJ1-6,once,TRBV9,TGTGCCAGCAGCGTAGAAGGGATCGATTCACCCCTCCACTTT,CASSVEGIDSPLHF
.,TRBJ2-1,.,TRBV6-1,TGTGCCAGCAGTGAAGATTTCAGTCCCGGCGGTTATCCCCAATACAATGAGCAGTTCTTC,CASSEDFSPGGYPQYNEQFF
.,TRBJ1-1,.,TRBV11-3,TGTGCCAGCAGCCGGTCGGACACGAACACTGAAGCTTTCTTT,CASSRSDTNTEAFF
TRBD2,TRBJ2-7,.,TRBV7-6,TGTGCCAGCAGCTTAGAGGGACTAGCGGACTTC,CASSLEGLADF
.,TRBJ2-3,.,TRBV2,TGTGCCAGCCAGGAGACTACTACAGATACGCAGTATTTT,CASQETTTDTQYF
TRBD1,TRBJ2-1,.,TRBV6-5,TGTGCCAGCAGCCAGACAGGGGTTGCGGATGAGCAGTTCTTC,CASSQTGVADEQFF
TRBD1,TRBJ2-7,.,TRBV27,TGTGCCAGCAGTTTCGAGGGGGACAGGGCAGGGTACGAGCAGTACTTC,CASSFEGDRAGYEQYF
.,TRBJ1-5,.,TRBV10-2,TGCGCCAGCAGTGAGCGTTGGGATCAGCCCCAGCATTTT,CASSERWDQPQHF
.,TRBJ1-1,.,TRBV4-1,TGCGCCAGCAGCCAAGATAAGGGGAACACTGAAGCTTTCTTT,CASSQDKGNTEAFF
TRBD2,TRBJ2-3,.,TRBV13,TGTGCCAGCAGCTCCGGACTAGCGGAGCAGTATTTT,CASSSGLAEQYF
TRBD2,TRBJ2-7,.,TRBV4-1,TGCGCCAGCAGCCCCGCCCCTACTAGCGGGGGGAACGAGCAGTACTTC,CASSPAPTSGGNEQYF
.,TRBJ2-7,.,TRBV6-5,TGTGCCAGCCGGGGGATCCTTTACGAGCAGTACTTC,CASRGILYEQYF
.,TRBJ1-4,.,TRBV29-1,TGCAGCGTTGAACGGGGTTCTAATGAAAAACTGTTTTTT,CSVERGSNEKLFF
.,TRBJ2-1,.,TRBV10-3,TGTGCCATCAGTGTAATGCTGAACAATGAGCAGTTCTTC,CAISVMLNNEQFF
.,TRBJ2-7,.,TRBV14,TGTGCCAGCAGCCAAGCCGGACAGATCTACGAGCAGTACTTC,CASSQAGQIYEQYF
.,TRBJ2-7,.,TRBV6-6,TGTGCCAGCAGTTACTTCGGGGGTAACAACGAGCAGTACTTC,CASSYFGGNNEQYF
.,TRBJ1-1,.,TRBV23-1,TGCGCCAGCAGTCGCGCGAGGGACGGGGGGAACACTGAAGCTTTCTTT,CASSRARDGGNTEAFF
.,TRBJ2-7,.,TRBV5-1,TGCGCCAGCAGCTTGGGTCACTCCTACGAGCAGTACTTC,CASSLGHSYEQYF
.,TRBJ2-7,few,TRBV7-9,TGTGCCAGCAGCCCCAGGGACTCCACCTTTGAGCAGTACTTC,CASSPRDSTFEQYF
.,TRBJ1-2,.,TRBV5-4,TGTGCCAGCACCTACCAGACAGGTGCCTTTTACTATGACTACACCTTC,CASTYQTGAFYYDYTF
.,TRBJ1-5,once,TRBV15,TGTGCCACCAGCGGGGGGCGAGGACGCAATCAGCCCCAGCATTTT,CATSGGRGRNQPQHF
.,TRBJ2-3,once,TRBV25-1,TGTGCCAGCAGTGACATAGACCGCACAGATACGCAGTATTTT,CASSDIDRTDTQYF
.,TRBJ2-2,.,TRBV29-1,TGCAGCGTTGACAGGGGGGCGCCGAACACCGGGGAGCTGTTTTTT,CSVDRGAPNTGELFF
.,TRBJ2-2,.,TRBV12-2,TGTGCAAGTCGCTTATTAGGCAGACGAAACACCGGGGAGCTGTTTTTT,CASRLLGRRNTGELFF
.,TRBJ1-1,.,TRBV6-6,TGTGCCAGCAGCCCGGGATATCTGAACACTGAAGCTTTCTTT,CASSPGYLNTEAFF
.,TRBJ2-3,.,TRBV27,TGTGCCAGCAGTTTATCACCACCACCAGATACGCAGTATTTT,CASSLSPPPDTQYF
.,TRBJ2-2,.,TRBV6-5,TGTGCCAGCAGTTACGGGGTGGTCACCGGGGAGCTGTTTTTT,CASSYGVVTGELFF
TRBD1,TRBJ1-6,.,TRBV2,TGTGCCAGCAGCCACCCTCCGGGACAGGGGTCTTCACCCCTCCACTTT,CASSHPPGQGSSPLHF